These 10 T cell receptor beta chains were all obtained from the same sample, sequenced in a study of Graves' ophthalmopathy and Graves' hyperthyroidism (dated by TCRdb to 2017 to 2018). The sequencer was an Illumina HiSeq 2000. For repertoire sequencing, TCR beta CDR3 regions were amplified from RNA transcripts. The first round of RT-PCR was done with HTBI primers and the Qiagen OneStep RT-PCR kit, and was followed by a second round of multiplex PCR, then size selection and purification. The raw public reads went through TCRdb reprocessing: fastp at Q25, MiXCR clone calling, in-frame beta chains kept. CDR3 protein sequences are deduplicated, and each keeps its most common genes and DNA. In this sample the table shows 40,000 to 45,000 distinct CDR3 sequences, 52% of which occur a single time. Of the sample, about 17% is held by the ten largest clones. Input material: peripheral blood. Receptors originate from an adult man with Graves' ophthalmopathy.

The chain couples TRBV7-3 to TRBJ2-7, with D possibly matching TRBD2 (5 bases). Germline-derived CDR1 and CDR2 are SGHTA and FQGTGA. The CDR3 is 14 amino acids. Trimming took off 1 base at V and 0 bases at J, with 7 bases between the two ends. Written as DNA, the CDR3 is TGTGCCAGCAGCTTAAGTGCGGGCTCCTACGAGCAGTACTTC. Protein product: CASSLSAGSYEQYF.

This clonotype has at least ten counts. The chain uses TRBV5-8 and TRBJ2-5, with 8 positions matching TRBD2. The CDR3 extends over 14 amino acids. V dropped 6 bases and J dropped 5; count of bases not matched to a gene: 9. Per the germline V gene, CDR1 is SGHTS and CDR2 is YDEGEE. This CDR3 is CASTLGERGETQYF. CDR3 sequence (DNA): TGTGCCAGCACCCTTGGGGAGCGGGGGGAGACCCAGTACTTC. Complete variable domain (other parts from reference TRBV5-8 and TRBJ2-5): EAGVTQSPTHLIKTRGQQATLRCSPISGHTSVYWYQQALGLGLQFLLWYDEGEERNRGNFPPRFSGRQFPNYSSELNVNALELEDSALYLCASTLGERGETQYFGPGTRLLVL.

The J gene is TRBJ2-5, the V gene TRBV20-1, with 7 bases that match TRBD1. Germline V gives CDR1 DFQATT, CDR2 SNEGSKA (reference sequence). Trimming took 2 bases from V and 5 from J; bases not matched to a gene: 14. This CDR3 region has 16 residues. CDR3 DNA: TGCAGTGCTAGACCCGCTCGGGACAGTCAGGTGGAGACCCAGTACTTC. As protein: CSARPARDSQVETQYF.

The chain uses TRBV28 and TRBJ2-7; 8 nucleotides agree with TRBD2. The V gene's germline CDR1 is MDHEN and CDR2 SYDVKM. V lost 5 bases and J lost 3; bases outside the gene matches: 3. The CDR3 length is 13 residues. CDR3 in DNA: TGTGCCAGCAGTCCGGGGGGGCGCTACGAGCAGTACTTC. This gives the protein CASSPGGRYEQYF. Filled out from reference TRBV28 and TRBJ2-7, the complete variable domain reads DVKVTQSSRYLVKRTGEKVFLECVQDMDHENMFWYRQDPGLGLRLIYFSYDVKMKEKGDIPEGYSVSREKKERFSLILESASTNQTSMYLCASSPGGRYEQYFGPGTRLTVT.

There are many counts of this clonotype. The rearrangement joins TRBV4-2 to TRBJ2-2, with 13 bases lining up with TRBD2. Germline loops: CDR1 LGHNA, CDR2 YNFKEQ. The J segment lost 3 bases and the V segment lost 4 bases, leaving 8 bases of the junction unmatched. This CDR3 comprises 18 residues. The CDR3 DNA is TGTGCCAGCAGCCCACTAGCGGGGGGGCCCTCTTACACCGGGGAGCTGTTTTTT. This encodes CASSPLAGGPSYTGELFF.

As regards this clonotype: Its ends do not fully match the called genes, so a read error is possible. The genes are TRBV27 and TRBJ2-1; TRBD1 agrees at 8 bases. The CDR3 runs 16 residues. CDR1 and CDR2 (germline): MNHEY, SMNVEV (reference sequence). In DNA form, the CDR3 reads TGTGCCAGCGGTTTCCGCCCAGGGGGCAGGTACAATGAGCAGTTCTTC. Translation: CASGFRPGGRYNEQFF.

A single count supports this clonotype. The chain carries TRBV7-9 and TRBJ1-1; 11 bases agree with TRBD1. Germline CDR1 SEHNR, CDR2 FQNEAQ (reference sequence). CDR3 length: 17 amino acids. V shed 0 bases and J 4 bases; nucleotides not matched to a gene: 7. CDR3 bases: TGTGCCAGCAGCTTAGCGGACAGGGGGCAATTAGGCACTGAAGCTTTCTTT. Translating it yields CASSLADRGQLGTEAFF.

About this clonotype: One end of the junction varies from germline; a read error may be responsible. This chain links TRBV5-5 with TRBJ1-2; D uncertain. The CDR3 is 13 residues long. Germline CDR1 is SGHKS and CDR2 is YYEKEE (reference sequence). Here the CDR3 reads CASRPTPTEGFTF. The CDR3 DNA reads as TGTGCCAGCAGACCCACTCCTACAGAGGGCTTCACCTTC.

V usage is TRBV19 and J usage is TRBJ2-2, with D perhaps matching TRBD1 (6 bases). V was cut by 3 bases and J by 5 bases, with 13 bases left in between. This CDR3 contains 15 residues. The germline V gene has CDR1 LNHDA and CDR2 SQIVND (reference sequence). The CDR3 DNA sequence: TGTGCCAGTAGTATTGACAGGCTCGGAACCGGGGAGCTGTTTTTT. This translates into CASSIDRLGTGELFF.

The J gene is TRBJ2-1, the V gene TRBV15, with TRBD2 matching over 8 bases. The CDR3 extends over 16 amino acids. J gave up 0 bases and V 3 bases, and 4 bases lay outside the gene matches. In germline, CDR1 is LNHNV, CDR2 YYDKDF (reference sequence). CDR3 nucleotide sequence: TGTGCCACCAGCAGTTCCGGGACTAGCTCCTACAATGAGCAGTTCTTC. It codes for CATSSSGTSSYNEQFF.